This T cell receptor beta chain was captured in a study of spatial heterogeneity in lung cancer. Study-level findings and limits: Blood showed ubiquitous tumor TCRs more often at resection than at routine follow-up.

In TCRdb, the 5' RACE reads were re-called with MiXCR into one record per CDR3 protein. The sample shows around 50,000 distinct CDR3 sequences, approximately 7.6% of them seen only once. Only a few counts were recorded for this clonotype. Antigen unknown. The time point: sample taken at primary tumor resection. In each case, whole RNA from tumor, nontumor lung or frozen PBMC was sequenced unsorted. The donors, roughly 70 patients with untreated early-stage non-small cell lung cancer, provided the samples. The material sequenced was PBMCs, taken at surgery. This TCR came from a female donor with early-stage non-small cell lung cancer.

The CDR3 nucleotides read TGTGCCAGCAGCCGAACCGGACAGGGAGGGGAGCAGCCCCAGCATTTT. Translating it yields CASSRTGQGGEQPQHF. The chain uses TRBV12-3 or TRBV12-4 and TRBJ1-5; 8 bases are shared with TRBD1. The CDR3 has 16 residues. V gave up 6 bases and J gave up 7 bases; unmatched junction bases: 14.